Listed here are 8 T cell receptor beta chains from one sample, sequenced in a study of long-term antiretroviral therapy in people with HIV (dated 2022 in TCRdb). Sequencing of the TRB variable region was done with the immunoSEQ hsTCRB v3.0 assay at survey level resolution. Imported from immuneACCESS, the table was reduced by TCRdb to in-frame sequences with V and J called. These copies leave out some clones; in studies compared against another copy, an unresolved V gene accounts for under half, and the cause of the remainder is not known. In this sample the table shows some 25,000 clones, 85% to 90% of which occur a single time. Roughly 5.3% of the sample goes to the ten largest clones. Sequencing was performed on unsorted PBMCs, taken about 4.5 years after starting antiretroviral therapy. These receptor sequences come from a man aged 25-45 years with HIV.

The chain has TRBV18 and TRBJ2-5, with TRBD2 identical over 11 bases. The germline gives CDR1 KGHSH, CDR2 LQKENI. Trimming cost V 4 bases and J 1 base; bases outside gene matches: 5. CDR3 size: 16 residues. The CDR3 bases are TGTGCCAGCTCACTCGAAACTAGCGGGGGCCAAGAGACCCAGTACTTC. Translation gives CASSLETSGGQETQYF. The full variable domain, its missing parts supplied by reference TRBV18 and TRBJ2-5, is NAGVMQNPRHLVRRRGQEARLRCSPMKGHSHVYWYRQLPEEGLKFMVYLQKENIIDESGMPKERFSAEFPKEGPSILRIQQVVRGDSAAYFCASSLETSGGQETQYFGPGTRLLVL.

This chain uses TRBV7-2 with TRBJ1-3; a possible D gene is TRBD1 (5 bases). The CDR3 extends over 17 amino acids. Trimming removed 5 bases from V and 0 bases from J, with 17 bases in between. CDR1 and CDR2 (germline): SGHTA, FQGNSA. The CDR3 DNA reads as TGTGCCAGCAGCCCCGCAGGGAGGCCGAGCTCTGGAAACACCATATATTTT. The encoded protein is CASSPAGRPSSGNTIYF.

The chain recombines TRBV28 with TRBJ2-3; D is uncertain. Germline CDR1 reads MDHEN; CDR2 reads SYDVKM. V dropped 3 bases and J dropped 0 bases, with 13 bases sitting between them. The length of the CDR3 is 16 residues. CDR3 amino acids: CASSFGLGTSTDTQYF. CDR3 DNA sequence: TGTGCCAGCAGTTTCGGGCTAGGAACGAGCACAGATACGCAGTATTTT.

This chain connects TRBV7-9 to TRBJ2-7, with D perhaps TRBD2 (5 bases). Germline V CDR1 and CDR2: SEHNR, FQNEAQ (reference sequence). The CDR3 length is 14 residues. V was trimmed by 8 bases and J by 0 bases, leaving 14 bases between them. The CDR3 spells CASESGSTSYEQYF. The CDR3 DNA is TGTGCCAGCGAATCGGGATCCACCTCCTACGAGCAGTACTTC.

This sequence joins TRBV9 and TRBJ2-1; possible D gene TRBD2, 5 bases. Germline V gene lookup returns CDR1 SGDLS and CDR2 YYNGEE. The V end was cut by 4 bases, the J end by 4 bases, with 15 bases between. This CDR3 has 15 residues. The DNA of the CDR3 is TGTGCCAGCAGCCCGCGGGCCCTCCGATACAATGAGCAGTTCTTC. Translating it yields CASSPRALRYNEQFF.

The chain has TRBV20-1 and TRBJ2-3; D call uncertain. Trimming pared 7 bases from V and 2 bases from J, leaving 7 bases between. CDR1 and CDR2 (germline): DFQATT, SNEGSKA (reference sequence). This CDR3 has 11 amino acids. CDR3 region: CSGETTDTQYF. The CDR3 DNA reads TGCAGTGGCGAAACCACAGATACGCAGTATTTT.

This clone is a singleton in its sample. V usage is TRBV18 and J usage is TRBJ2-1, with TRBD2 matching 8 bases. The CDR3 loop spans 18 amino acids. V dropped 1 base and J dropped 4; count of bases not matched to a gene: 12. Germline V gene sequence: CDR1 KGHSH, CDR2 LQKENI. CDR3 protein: CASSPLPSAGVIYNEQFF. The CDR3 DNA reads TGTGCCAGCTCACCACTACCGTCAGCGGGAGTAATTTACAATGAGCAGTTCTTC.

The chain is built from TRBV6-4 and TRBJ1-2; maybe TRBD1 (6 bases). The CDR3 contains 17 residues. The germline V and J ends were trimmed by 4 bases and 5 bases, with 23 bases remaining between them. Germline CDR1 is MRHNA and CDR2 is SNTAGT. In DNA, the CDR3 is TGTGCCAGCAGTGCTACCGGACAGTCCCCCGTTGCGTATGGCTACACCTTC. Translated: CASSATGQSPVAYGYTF.